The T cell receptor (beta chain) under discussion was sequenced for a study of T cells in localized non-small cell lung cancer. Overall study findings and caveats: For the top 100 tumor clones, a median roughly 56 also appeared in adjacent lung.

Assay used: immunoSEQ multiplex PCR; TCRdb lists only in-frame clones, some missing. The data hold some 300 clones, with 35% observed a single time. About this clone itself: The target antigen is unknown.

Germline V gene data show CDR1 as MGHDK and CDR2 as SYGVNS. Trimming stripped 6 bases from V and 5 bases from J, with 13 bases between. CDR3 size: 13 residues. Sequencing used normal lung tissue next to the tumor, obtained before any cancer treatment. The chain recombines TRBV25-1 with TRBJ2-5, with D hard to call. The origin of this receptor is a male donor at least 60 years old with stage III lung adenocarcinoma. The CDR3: CASSSSPSETQYF. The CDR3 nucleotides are TGTGCCAGCAGCTCATCCCCTTCCGAGACCCAGTACTTC.